A single sample gave rise to the 5 T cell receptor beta chains below, sequenced in a study of blood T cell repertoires in COVID-19. Measured with immunoSEQ multiplex PCR; TCRdb has only the in-frame clones, and not every one. The sample records about 100,000 clones, about 90% being singletons. The sample was peripheral blood. These receptors were obtained from a man under 40 in a cohort sampled during active COVID-19.

The DNA of the CDR3 is TGTGCCAGCAGCGCAGGGGTTTGGAACTATGGCTACACCTTC. Protein sequence: CASSAGVWNYGYTF. The J gene is TRBJ1-2, the V gene TRBV6-5, with D tentatively TRBD1 (6 bases). This CDR3 has 14 amino acids. Germline CDR1 is MNHEY and CDR2 is SVGAGI. Trimming left V 6 bases short and J 2 bases short, with 13 bases between.

This clone came up once. The chain employs TRBV5-4 and TRBJ1-3; the D is unclear. The CDR3 spans 16 residues. V was cut by 0 bases and J by 0 bases, with 10 bases left in between. Germline CDR1 and CDR2: SGHNT and YYREEE (reference sequence). The CDR3 nucleotides are TGTGCCAGCAGCTTGGGAGGGCGCATCTCTGGAAACACCATATATTTT. This translates into CASSLGGRISGNTIYF.

The chain combines TRBV3-1 (or the pseudogene TRBV3-2) with TRBJ1-2; TRBD1 aligns across 7 bases. The CDR3 totals 15 residues. Trimming removed 5 bases from V and 1 base from J; junction bases left unmatched: 7. The germline V gene has CDR1 LGHDT and CDR2 YNNKEL (reference sequence). The CDR3 here is CASSYGTEYNYGYTF. CDR3 DNA sequence: TGTGCCAGCAGCTACGGGACAGAATATAACTATGGCTACACCTTC.

V is TRBV18 and J is TRBJ2-5, with D maybe TRBD2 (5 bases). The CDR3 extends over 14 amino acids. Germline CDR1 KGHSH, CDR2 LQKENI. V was cut by 4 bases and J by 2 bases, with 11 bases left in between. CDR3 DNA sequence: TGTGCCAGCTCACTCGTAGCGTTACAAGAGACCCAGTACTTC. Translating gives CASSLVALQETQYF.

This clone was detected a few times. Other DNA sequences in the same sample also yield this CDR3. The CDR3 bases are TGTGCCAGCAGCCCCTCTACAGGGGGTTATCAGCCCCAGCATTTT. It is translated as CASSPSTGGYQPQHF. The chain recombines TRBV27 with TRBJ1-5; 8 positions match TRBD1. The germline gives CDR1 MNHEY, CDR2 SMNVEV (reference sequence). Trimming took 6 bases from V and 5 from J; bases not matched to a gene: 9. The CDR3 is made up of 15 amino acids.